This TCR beta chain was documented in a study of blood T cell repertoires in COVID-19 (dated by TCRdb to 2020 to 2022). About the investigation overall: Samples covering the acute and convalescent phases of COVID-19 were provided by collaborators in the United States, Italy and Spain. HLA class I and class II types, where available, came from metadata supplied by the sample provider rather than from assay-based typing. The samples were drawn from two sources: the first 160 participants of the ongoing ImmuneRACE study, and 1,000 to 1,500 subjects contributed by 6 global collaborators. The material from the prospective study consisted of cDNA or gDNA derived from T cells, B-cell-depleted T cells, or PBMCs. The dataset comprised deeply sampled blood TCRbeta repertoires from subjects exposed to, actively infected with, or recovered from COVID-19. The sample metadata nearly always contained a de-identified subject ID, COVID-19 status, age in years and sex. The repertoires were released in a freely available public database intended as a resource for research on the immune response to SARS-CoV-2. Overall study outcomes, separate from this receptor: The amount of clinical and demographic metadata varied by source and participant and was provided uncurated.

TCRbeta CDR3 regions were amplified from genomic DNA using the immunoSEQ Assay, a bias-controlled multiplex PCR. Turning to the authors' computational methods: The number of nucleated cells in each sample was estimated from the amplification of reference gene primers within the assay. To quantify the absolute abundance of each unique TCRbeta CDR3 rearrangement, sequence reads were collapsed and filtered. For each sample, productive Simpson clonality was calculated by taking the square root of Simpson's diversity index across productive rearrangements. TCRdb's version of the immuneACCESS table is confined to in-frame rearrangements and falls short of the full clone set. An unresolved V gene accounts for under half of the shortfall where checked; the remainder is of unknown origin. V and J calls and clone size are those listed in that table; D and trimming were worked out from the DNA. This sample comprises some 160,000 clones, 88% of them detected only once. The ten most abundant clones make up approximately 2.1% of the sample.

For this clone: Its antigen target is currently unknown. No base qualities exist here, and no much larger clone lies one base off it.

For this chain, trimming is 7 bases at the V end and 1 base at the J end, and the number of junction bases without a gene match is 2. Including the terminal cysteine and phenylalanine, the CDR3 comprises 14 residues. Only the CDR3 part of the read is kept: 42 bases, read in frame from the first base. From a lookup of the germline V gene, CDR1 and CDR2 are MRHNA and SNTAGT. A second Seattle source provided samples from volunteer blood donors who had recovered from COVID-19. Whole blood was collected in K2EDTA tubes by collaborating institutions according to the institutions' own protocols. For TCRbeta analysis, collaborators shipped samples as frozen whole blood, isolated PBMCs, or DNA extracted from either of those sample types.

Material for sequencing was peripheral blood. The receptor's source is a man aged 50-59 years who had recovered from COVID-19. The chain links TRBV6-4 with TRBJ2-2; TRBD2 agrees with 8 junctional bases. The CDR3 corresponds to CASKAGGNTGELFF. The DNA sequence follows: TGTGCCAGCAAGGCGGGAGGGAACACCGGGGAGCTGTTTTTT.